The 20 T cell receptor beta chains below were found in one sample sequenced in a study of blood T cells in healthy people across ages. With a J-beta primer mix and a sample-barcoded 5' primer, a second PCR ran 7 to 11 cycles. TCRdb used MiXCR to reprocess the 5' RACE reads, holding one entry per CDR3 protein. The repertoire has 1.5 million to 2 million distinct CDR3 sequences, 49% of them found once; the top ten carry approximately 2.1%. Sequenced sample: blood. These receptors originate from a woman between 40 and 55 years old in good health.

The V and J genes are TRBV2 and TRBJ2-7; D assignment may be TRBD1 or TRBD2 (5 bases each). Trimming pared 4 bases from V and 0 bases from J, leaving 13 bases between. Germline assignment: CDR1 SNHLY and CDR2 FYNNEI. The CDR3 extends over 15 amino acids. The CDR3 spells CASSVSGPSSYEQYF. In DNA form, the CDR3 reads TGTGCCAGCAGTGTCTCGGGGCCGAGCTCCTACGAGCAGTACTTC.

CDR3 region: CASSQVGGRYEKLFF. The CDR3 region has the DNA TGCGCCAGCAGCCAAGTAGGGGGGCGTTATGAAAAACTGTTTTTT. The V and J genes are TRBV4-1 and TRBJ1-4; D may be TRBD1 (6 bases). Trimming cost V 1 base and J 6 bases, with 12 bases left between them. CDR1 and CDR2 (germline): MGHRA, YSYEKL. This CDR3 spans 15 amino acids.

This clonotype has just a few counts. The V and J genes are TRBV20-1 and TRBJ1-6; 8 bases are shared with TRBD1. Germline values: CDR1 DFQATT, CDR2 SNEGSKA (reference sequence). Trimming took 2 bases from V and 2 from J; bases not matched to a gene: 2. The CDR3 contains 15 residues. The CDR3, as DNA: TGCAGTGCTAGACCGGGACAGGCCTATAATTCACCCCTCCACTTT. The encoded protein is CSARPGQAYNSPLHF.

The rearrangement joins TRBV6-2 or TRBV6-3 to TRBJ2-1; TRBD2 agrees at 9 bases. CDR1 and CDR2 from the germline V gene are MNHEY and SVGEGT. V was pared by 5 bases and J by 8 bases, with 4 bases of the junction left unmatched. The CDR3 sequence is 13 residues long. Here the CDR3 DNA reads TGTGCCAGCAGTACGGGACTAGCCGATGAGCAGTTCTTC. Its translation: CASSTGLADEQFF.

The sample holds a few counts of this clonotype. This chain connects TRBV5-6 to TRBJ2-7; TRBD1 matches at 7 bases. In germline, CDR1 is SGHDT, CDR2 YYEEEE. V shed 0 bases and J 4 bases; nucleotides not matched to a gene: 10. The CDR3 has 16 amino acids. As DNA, the CDR3 is TGTGCCAGCAGCTTGGCCCCGGCAGGGGGAAATTACGAGCAGTACTTC. Its protein is CASSLAPAGGNYEQYF. Full variable domain (missing parts from reference TRBV5-6 and TRBJ2-7): DAGVTQSPTHLIKTRGQQVTLRCSPKSGHDTVSWYQQALGQGPQFIFQYYEEEERQRGNFPDRFSGHQFPNYSSELNVNALLLGDSALYLCASSLAPAGGNYEQYFGPGTRLTVT.

To note about this clonotype: One end of the junction is discordant with germline, which a read error may explain. V is TRBV9 and J is TRBJ2-1, with a weak D call TRBD2 (7 bases). The CDR3 is made up of 15 amino acids. Looked up from germline, CDR1 is SGDLS and CDR2 is YYNGEE. The CDR3 loop is CASRVESGGGNEQFF. The DNA of the CDR3 is TGTGCCAGCCGCGTAGAGTCGGGGGGCGGCAATGAGCAGTTCTTC.

This clonotype was observed a handful of times. The chain joins TRBV29-1 to TRBJ2-6; no definite D call. The CDR3 has 13 amino acids. Germline assignment: CDR1 SQVTM and CDR2 ANQGSEA. Trimming stripped 7 bases from V and 1 base from J, with 8 bases between. DNA for the CDR3: TGCAGCGCCGCGACGTCTGGGGCCAACGTCCTGACTTTC. It encodes CSAATSGANVLTF.

The chain recombines TRBV10-3 with TRBJ2-1, with 7 nucleotides matching TRBD1. V lost 6 bases and J lost 0; bases outside the gene matches: 2. Per germline, CDR1 ENHRY and CDR2 SYGVKD. The CDR3 spans 14 residues. The CDR3 DNA sequence: TGTGCCATCAGAGGGACAGCCTCCTACAATGAGCAGTTCTTC. Its protein product is CAIRGTASYNEQFF.

The chain has TRBV12-3 or TRBV12-4 and TRBJ2-1; either TRBD1 or TRBD2 may supply D (5 bases each). The CDR3 covers 16 residues. Trimming left V 6 bases short and J 6 bases short, with 21 bases between. In nucleotides, the CDR3 is TGTGCCAGCAGACCTCCCCCGACCAGGGACCGCAATGAGCAGTTCTTC. Translating it yields CASRPPPTRDRNEQFF.

The rearrangement uses TRBV5-1 and TRBJ2-3; no clear D gene. The CDR3 runs to 16 residues. V lost 0 bases to trimming and J lost 0 bases, with 11 bases between them. From germline, CDR1 is SGHRS and CDR2 YFSETQ. Written as DNA, the CDR3 is TGCGCCAGCAGCTTGGATACCCCAACTAGCACAGATACGCAGTATTTT. Translated: CASSLDTPTSTDTQYF.

The chain is built from TRBV4-2 and TRBJ2-1, with D uncertain. The germline CDR1 and CDR2 sequences are LGHNA and YNFKEQ. Trimming took off 2 bases at V and 7 bases at J, with 12 bases between the two ends. The CDR3 covers 14 residues. The CDR3 DNA sequence: TGTGCCAGCAGCCAACCCGGCGCCATAAATGAGCAGTTCTTC. It translates to CASSQPGAINEQFF.

The chain carries TRBV20-1 and TRBJ1-5, with D unresolved. Looked up from germline, CDR1 is DFQATT and CDR2 is SNEGSKA (reference sequence). This CDR3 is 14 amino acids long. V lost 6 bases, J lost 3 bases, and 15 bases lay in between. The DNA for the CDR3 is TGCAGTGCCCGTGTGGTAGGGCTCAATCAGCCCCAGCATTTT. Protein product: CSARVVGLNQPQHF.

This clonotype has more than one count but fewer than ten. The chain joins TRBV6-5 to TRBJ2-1; D might be TRBD1 (5 bases). The CDR3 loop spans 14 amino acids. V was pared by 2 bases and J by 7 bases, with 12 bases between. CDR1 MNHEY and CDR2 SVGAGI come from the germline V gene. In DNA, the CDR3 is TGTGCCAGCAGTTACGGCCTCAGGGTGAATGAGCAGTTCTTC. Translating it yields CASSYGLRVNEQFF.

The chain employs TRBV20-1 and TRBJ1-2; D gene unclear. This CDR3 has 15 amino acids. V was cut by 2 bases and J by 4 bases, with 17 bases left in between. The germline gives CDR1 DFQATT, CDR2 SNEGSKA (reference sequence). The CDR3 coding sequence is TGCAGTGCTAGACGGGCTCAGAGTGTGGGCTATGGCTACACCTTC. It is translated as CSARRAQSVGYGYTF.

This clonotype was counted only a few times. The chain joins TRBV28 to TRBJ2-1; 7 nucleotides align to TRBD1. This CDR3 contains 15 residues. Looked up from germline, CDR1 is MDHEN and CDR2 is SYDVKM. J lost 0 bases, V lost 8 bases, and 7 bases had no gene match. The CDR3 here is CASEDRESSYNEQFF. CDR3 DNA sequence: TGTGCCAGCGAAGACAGGGAAAGCTCCTACAATGAGCAGTTCTTC.

The V call is TRBV24-1, the J call TRBJ1-5; D uncertain. Per germline, CDR1 KGHDR and CDR2 SFDVKD. The CDR3 covers 15 residues. V gave up 7 bases and J gave up 4 bases, with 16 bases separating them. CDR3 sequence reads: CATSDGQIGNQPQHF. The CDR3 nucleotides are TGTGCCACCAGCGATGGCCAGATAGGGAATCAGCCCCAGCATTTT.

This clonotype has just a few counts. This chain uses TRBV7-2 with TRBJ2-1; D gene ambiguous. Germline CDR1 and CDR2: SGHTA and FQGNSA. V was trimmed by 4 bases and J by 4 bases, leaving 14 bases between them. The CDR3 covers 15 residues. The CDR3 spells CASSSTWTTYNEQFF. In nucleotides, the CDR3 is TGTGCCAGCAGCTCGACATGGACGACTTACAATGAGCAGTTCTTC.

The CDR3 is CASSQAAGTEETQYF. CDR3 DNA sequence: TGTGCCAGCAGCCAAGCGGCAGGGACGGAGGAGACCCAGTACTTC. This chain links TRBV3-1 with TRBJ2-5; tentatively, D is TRBD1 or TRBD2 (5 bases each). The CDR3 totals 15 residues. Trimming shortened V by 1 base and J by 5 bases, and 14 bases separated the two germline ends. CDR1 and CDR2 (germline): LGHDT, YNNKEL (reference sequence).

The rearrangement links TRBV20-1 to TRBJ2-1; D is perhaps TRBD1 (6 bases). The V gene's germline CDR1 is DFQATT and CDR2 SNEGSKA (reference sequence). The CDR3 extends over 14 amino acids. Between the trimmed V and J ends, which lost 6 bases and 4 bases, there was a span of 16 bases. The CDR3 reads CSAGTGHLYNEQFF. The CDR3 DNA follows: TGCAGTGCCGGGACGGGACATCTTTACAATGAGCAGTTCTTC.

This clonotype has a handful of counts. V gene TRBV10-3 combines with J gene TRBJ2-7; a weak D match, TRBD2 (6 bases). V gave up 0 bases and J gave up 10 bases, with 13 bases separating them. Germline lookup yields CDR1 ENHRY and CDR2 SYGVKD. The CDR3 runs to 13 residues. CDR3 in DNA: TGTGCCATCAGTGAGTCAGGCGGGGCGCGTCAGTACTTC. It is translated as CAISESGGARQYF.